These 30 T cell receptor beta chains originate from one sample sequenced in a study of cytomegalovirus exposure and HLA in healthy donors. PCR primers comprised 60 Vbeta and 13 Jbeta primers. Here immunoSEQ multiplex PCR was the method, and the copy in TCRdb shows in-frame clones only, minus some. The repertoire holds about 130,000 clones, with just under 80% as singletons. Input material: PBMCs. These receptors originate from a man under 40 in good health.

In this sample, this clone turned up once. This chain links TRBV7-9 with TRBJ1-4; 8 bases fit TRBD1. Germline values: CDR1 SEHNR, CDR2 FQNEAQ (reference sequence). This CDR3 comprises 13 residues. V shed 8 bases, J shed 4 bases, and the junction held 3 bases outside the gene matches. For the CDR3, the DNA is TGTGCCAGCCAGGGGGCCAATAATGAAAAACTGTTTTTT. It specifies CASQGANNEKLFF. The whole variable domain, remainder taken from reference TRBV7-9 and TRBJ1-4, is DTGVSQNPRHKITKRGQNVTFRCDPISEHNRLYWYRQTLGQGPEFLTYFQNEAQLEKSRLLSDRFSAERPKGSFSTLEIQRTEQGDSAMYLCASQGANNEKLFFGSGTQLSVL.

The rearrangement uses TRBV9 and TRBJ1-1; D not certain. Trimming removed 4 bases from V and 4 bases from J, with 20 bases in between. The CDR3 is made up of 16 amino acids. Germline V gene lookup returns CDR1 SGDLS and CDR2 YYNGEE. The CDR3 nucleotides read TGTGCCAGCAGCCCCATCGCCGAGGGCCTCCGCACTGAAGCTTTCTTT. Its translation: CASSPIAEGLRTEAFF.

The chain recombines TRBV28 with TRBJ2-7; D might be TRBD2 (5 bases). V was cut by 7 bases and J by 3 bases, with 13 bases left in between. The CDR3 runs 13 residues. CDR1 is MDHEN and CDR2 is SYDVKM in the germline V gene. The CDR3 nucleotides are TGTGCCAGCAACCTCTTTGGAGGCTACGAGCAGTACTTC. This codes for CASNLFGGYEQYF.

This CDR3 reads CASSPTLSQVYNEQFF. The CDR3 DNA follows: TGTGCCAGCAGCCCCACTCTCTCACAGGTATACAATGAGCAGTTCTTC. The chain uses TRBV11-3 and TRBJ2-1, with D perhaps matching TRBD1 (5 bases). In germline, CDR1 is SGHNT, CDR2 YENEEA. The CDR3 consists of 16 residues. V lost 5 bases and J lost 4, with 18 bases in between.

The chain couples TRBV6-5 to TRBJ1-6, with D tentatively TRBD1 (5 bases). The CDR3 is made up of 14 amino acids. V was trimmed by 8 bases and J by 0 bases, leaving 8 bases between them. CDR1 and CDR2 from the germline V gene are MNHEY and SVGAGI. CDR3 protein: CASRGSSYNSPLHF. CDR3 in DNA: TGTGCCAGCCGGGGGAGCTCCTATAATTCACCCCTCCACTTT.

This chain uses TRBV10-3 with TRBJ2-3; no firm D call. V dropped 2 bases and J dropped 8 bases, with 5 bases sitting between them. The CDR3 is 11 residues long. The germline V gene encodes CDR1 ENHRY and CDR2 SYGVKD. The CDR3 loop is CAISERFTQYF. The CDR3 DNA follows: TGTGCCATCAGTGAGCGGTTTACGCAGTATTTT.

The chain joins TRBV28 to TRBJ2-5; 8 bases match TRBD2. The germline V gene encodes CDR1 MDHEN and CDR2 SYDVKM. The CDR3 sequence is 15 residues long. Trimming took 3 bases from V and 4 from J; bases not matched to a gene: 7. CDR3 bases: TGTGCCAGCAGTTTTGCTAGCGGGCCACCAGAGACCCAGTACTTC. Protein: CASSFASGPPETQYF.

The V and J genes are TRBV30 and TRBJ1-2, with D maybe TRBD1 (5 bases). The CDR3 covers 11 residues. Per germline, CDR1 GTSNPN and CDR2 SVGIG (reference sequence). Deletions cut 6 bases from V and 5 bases from J, with 10 bases between. The CDR3: CACTRGYGYTF. CDR3 coding DNA: TGTGCCTGTACACGGGGGTATGGCTACACCTTC.

CDR3 sequence: CASSLDPPRQGTVQETQYF. As DNA, the CDR3 is TGTGCCAGCAGCTTAGATCCCCCGCGACAGGGTACAGTTCAAGAGACCCAGTACTTC. This chain links TRBV11-2 with TRBJ2-5, with 7 positions matching TRBD1. The CDR3 runs to 19 residues. The ends lost 0 bases at V and 2 bases at J; junction bases unmatched: 15. Germline V lookup: CDR1 SGHAT, CDR2 FQNNGV. Using reference TRBV11-2 and TRBJ2-5 for the parts outside the CDR3, the full variable domain is EAGVAQSPRYKIIEKRQSVAFWCNPISGHATLYWYQQILGQGPKLLIQFQNNGVVDDSQLPKDRFSAERLKGVDSTLKIQPAKLEDSAVYLCASSLDPPRQGTVQETQYFGPGTRLLVL.

This chain links TRBV29-1 with TRBJ2-7, with 7 bases matching TRBD2. Per germline, CDR1 SQVTM and CDR2 ANQGSEA. J lost 0 bases, V lost 4 bases, and 3 bases had no gene match. The CDR3 runs 13 residues. This chain's CDR3 is CSVGGEGSYEQYF. CDR3 sequence (DNA): TGCAGCGTTGGGGGGGAGGGCTCCTACGAGCAGTACTTC.

DNA of the CDR3: TGTGCCAGCAGTCTCCAGGATGGGAGTGAGACCCAGTACTTC. Amino acids: CASSLQDGSETQYF. The chain combines TRBV7-9 with TRBJ2-5; a possible D gene is TRBD2 (5 bases). This CDR3 has 14 residues. Trimming shortened V by 6 bases and J by 5 bases, and 16 bases separated the two germline ends. Per the germline V gene, CDR1 is SEHNR and CDR2 is FQNEAQ (reference sequence).

This chain uses TRBV19 with TRBJ2-3; TRBD1 aligns across 7 bases. The trim removed 4 bases at V and 1 base at J, leaving 11 bases unmatched. Germline V lookup: CDR1 LNHDA, CDR2 SQIVND (reference sequence). The CDR3 runs to 17 residues. The CDR3: CASSNPWTGDRTDTQYF. CDR3 DNA: TGTGCCAGTAGTAACCCCTGGACAGGCGACCGCACAGATACGCAGTATTTT.

The chain carries TRBV12-5 and TRBJ2-2; D is uncertain. There are 16 residues in the CDR3. V lost 3 bases and J lost 7, with 18 bases in between. Germline CDR1 LGHNT, CDR2 FRNRAP. CDR3 in DNA: TGTGCTAGTGGTTTAGTGCCCCTCCGGAGTATCGGGGAGCTGTTTTTT. This codes for CASGLVPLRSIGELFF.

The chain employs TRBV19 and TRBJ2-7; TRBD2 matches 13 bases. Trimming cost V 4 bases and J 0 bases; bases outside gene matches: 18. The CDR3 extends over 21 amino acids. Germline V lookup: CDR1 LNHDA, CDR2 SQIVND (reference sequence). CDR3 amino acids: CASSRPPGTSGTVRSSYEQYF. The CDR3 region has the DNA TGTGCCAGTAGTAGGCCACCCGGGACTAGCGGGACGGTGCGGAGCTCCTACGAGCAGTACTTC.

The V call is TRBV7-9, the J call TRBJ2-7; 8 nucleotides line up with TRBD1. Germline CDR1 and CDR2: SEHNR and FQNEAQ (reference sequence). The CDR3 length is 12 residues. V trimming: 6 bases; J trimming: 6 bases; junction bases outside the gene matches: 4. As DNA, the CDR3 is TGTGCCAGCAGGACAGGGGTCCGCGAGCAGTACTTC. Translation: CASRTGVREQYF.

The chain is built from TRBV5-8 and TRBJ1-2; 7 bases map to TRBD1. CDR3 length: 15 residues. The germline V gene has CDR1 SGHTS and CDR2 YDEGEE. J lost 5 bases, V lost 2 bases, and 9 bases had no gene match. The CDR3 loop is CASSFLTGTAYGYTF. The CDR3 DNA reads as TGTGCCAGCAGCTTCCTTACTGGGACAGCATATGGCTACACCTTC.

This sequence joins TRBV4-3 and TRBJ1-5, with 8 bases lining up with TRBD1. V lost 2 bases and J lost 4; bases outside the gene matches: 7. Germline CDR1 reads LGHNA; CDR2 reads YSLEER. This CDR3 spans 16 amino acids. CDR3 in amino acids: CASSQTTGAVNQPQHF. The DNA for the CDR3 is TGCGCCAGCAGCCAAACGACAGGGGCCGTTAATCAGCCCCAGCATTTT.

The chain is built from TRBV4-3 and TRBJ2-3, with 11 bases identical to TRBD2. With V trimmed by 2 bases and J by 2 bases, 12 bases remained unmatched. The V gene's germline CDR1 is LGHNA and CDR2 YSLEER. The CDR3 sequence is 19 residues long. Here the CDR3 DNA reads TGCGCCAGCAGCCAATACCCCCCCGGGACTAGCGGCAACACAGATACGCAGTATTTT. Residues: CASSQYPPGTSGNTDTQYF.

This chain uses TRBV9 with TRBJ2-2; 8 bases are a match to TRBD2. Germline CDR1 is SGDLS and CDR2 is YYNGEE. The CDR3 is made up of 16 amino acids. Trimming cost V 3 bases and J 4 bases; bases outside gene matches: 8. This CDR3 reads CASSASSGSGTGELFF. The CDR3 DNA sequence: TGTGCCAGCAGCGCCTCCAGCGGGAGCGGCACCGGGGAGCTGTTTTTT.

This clone was seen only a few times. The chain employs TRBV2 and TRBJ1-2, with TRBD1 identical over 8 bases. Trimming took 2 bases from V and 9 from J; bases not matched to a gene: 14. CDR1 is SNHLY, CDR2 FYNNEI, per germline. This CDR3 has 16 amino acids. The DNA for the CDR3 is TGTGCCAGCAGTGAACAGGGGGCGGCAGGGTTGATACGCTACACCTTC. It specifies CASSEQGAAGLIRYTF.

This sequence joins TRBV4-1 and TRBJ2-3, with unresolved D. The CDR3 sequence is 12 residues long. The V gene's germline CDR1 is MGHRA and CDR2 YSYEKL. Trimming removed 0 bases from V and 9 bases from J, with 7 bases in between. This CDR3 reads CASSQDEVTQYF. CDR3 nucleotide sequence: TGCGCCAGCAGCCAAGATGAGGTAACGCAGTATTTT.

V is TRBV6-6 and J is TRBJ2-7, with D perhaps matching TRBD2 (5 bases). Germline CDR1 reads MNHNY; CDR2 reads SVGAGI (reference sequence). The CDR3 runs to 13 residues. Trimming removed 5 bases from V and 2 bases from J, with 10 bases in between. For the CDR3, the DNA is TGTGCCAGCAGTCGGGGTCCGACCTACGAGCAGTACTTC. Protein: CASSRGPTYEQYF.

The genes are TRBV4-1 and TRBJ2-1; 9 bases align to TRBD2. The CDR3 runs to 16 residues. Germline CDR1 MGHRA, CDR2 YSYEKL. Unmatched junction bases numbered 5, after V lost 1 base and J lost 4 bases. CDR3 amino acids: CASSQVRLAVYNEQFF. The CDR3 coding sequence is TGCGCCAGCAGCCAAGTGCGACTAGCGGTTTACAATGAGCAGTTCTTC.

Here the CDR3 DNA reads TGTGCCAGCAGCTCCGTTGCAACTAATGAAAAACTGTTTTTT. Its translation: CASSSVATNEKLFF. The gene calls are TRBV7-9 and TRBJ1-4; no clear D gene. V was pared by 4 bases and J by 0 bases, with 6 bases between. Per the germline V gene, CDR1 is SEHNR and CDR2 is FQNEAQ (reference sequence). The CDR3 spans 14 residues.

This clone was detected only once. The J gene is TRBJ2-1, the V gene TRBV4-1, with D possibly being TRBD2 (5 bases). The germline CDR1 and CDR2 sequences are MGHRA and YSYEKL. CDR3 length: 16 residues. The V gene lost 4 bases and the J gene lost 0 bases, with 13 bases spanning the gap. The CDR3 DNA reads TGCGCCAGCAGCCCCCCCCCGGGGTCCTCCTACAATGAGCAGTTCTTC. The encoded protein is CASSPPPGSSYNEQFF.

V is TRBV5-1 and J is TRBJ2-7; the match to TRBD1 covers 9 bases. The CDR3 has 14 amino acids. Germline V CDR1 and CDR2: SGHRS, YFSETQ. With V trimmed by 4 bases and J by 3 bases, 5 bases remained unmatched. The CDR3 sequence is CASSPRTGVYEQYF. The DNA of the CDR3 is TGCGCCAGCAGCCCAAGGACAGGGGTCTACGAGCAGTACTTC.

The gene calls are TRBV7-8 and TRBJ2-7; 12 bases are a match to TRBD2. The CDR3 is made up of 15 amino acids. V trimming: 4 bases; J trimming: 3 bases; junction bases outside the gene matches: 4. Germline CDR1 is SGHVS and CDR2 is FQNEAQ. In nucleotides, the CDR3 is TGTGCCAGCAGCTCCCGACTAGCGGGGGACTACGAGCAGTACTTC. As protein: CASSSRLAGDYEQYF.

The chain employs TRBV5-1 and TRBJ2-7, with 7 bases lining up with TRBD1. The V and J ends lost 4 bases and 2 bases, in that order; junction bases with no gene match: 3. Germline CDR1 and CDR2: SGHRS and YFSETQ. The CDR3 sequence is 13 residues long. In DNA form, the CDR3 reads TGCGCCAGCAGCCCAGGGACAGCCTACGAGCAGTACTTC. Its translation is CASSPGTAYEQYF.

This chain links TRBV2 with TRBJ2-2; a weak D match, TRBD1 (7 bases). There are 16 residues in the CDR3. Germline V gene lookup returns CDR1 SNHLY and CDR2 FYNNEI. V dropped 5 bases and J dropped 6 bases, with 19 bases sitting between them. The CDR3 DNA reads TGTGCCAGCAGTCCAGGGGGGTCCAGGACCTCCGGGGAGCTGTTTTTT. Protein: CASSPGGSRTSGELFF.

With regard to this clone: The sample has other DNA sequences that encode this CDR3 too. The chain couples TRBV7-6 to TRBJ2-1, with D possibly being TRBD2 (6 bases). This CDR3 has 16 amino acids. Germline CDR1 is SGHVS and CDR2 is FNYEAQ. V was pared by 1 base and J by 4 bases, with 14 bases between. The CDR3 DNA reads as TGTGCCAGCAGCTTAGAGTTGGTAGGGAGGTACAATGAGCAGTTCTTC. Translated, it gives CASSLELVGRYNEQFF.